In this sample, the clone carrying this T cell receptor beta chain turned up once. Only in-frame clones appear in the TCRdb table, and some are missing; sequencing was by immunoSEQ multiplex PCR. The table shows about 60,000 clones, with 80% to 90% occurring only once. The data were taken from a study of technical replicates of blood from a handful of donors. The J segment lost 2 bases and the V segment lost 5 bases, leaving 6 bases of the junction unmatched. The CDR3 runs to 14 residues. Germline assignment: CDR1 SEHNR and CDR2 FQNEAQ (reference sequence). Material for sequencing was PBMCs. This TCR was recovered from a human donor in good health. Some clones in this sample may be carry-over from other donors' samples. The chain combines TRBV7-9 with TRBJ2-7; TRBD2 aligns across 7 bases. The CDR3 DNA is TGTGCCAGCAGCCCGGAAGCGGGGCCCTACGAGCAGTACTTC. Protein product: CASSPEAGPYEQYF.